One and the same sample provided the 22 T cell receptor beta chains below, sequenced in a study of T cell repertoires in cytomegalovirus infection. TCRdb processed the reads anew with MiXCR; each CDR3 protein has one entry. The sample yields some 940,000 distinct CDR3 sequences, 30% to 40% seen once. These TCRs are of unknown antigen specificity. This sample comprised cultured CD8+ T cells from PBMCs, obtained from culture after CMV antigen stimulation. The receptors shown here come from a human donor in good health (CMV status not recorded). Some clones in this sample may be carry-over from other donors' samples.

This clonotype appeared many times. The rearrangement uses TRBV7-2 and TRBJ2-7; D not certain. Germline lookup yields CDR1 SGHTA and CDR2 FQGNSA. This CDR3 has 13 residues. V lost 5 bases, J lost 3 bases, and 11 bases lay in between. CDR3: CASSQRIFYEQYV. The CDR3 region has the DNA TGTGCCAGCAGCCAGAGGATTTTCTACGAGCAGTACGTC.

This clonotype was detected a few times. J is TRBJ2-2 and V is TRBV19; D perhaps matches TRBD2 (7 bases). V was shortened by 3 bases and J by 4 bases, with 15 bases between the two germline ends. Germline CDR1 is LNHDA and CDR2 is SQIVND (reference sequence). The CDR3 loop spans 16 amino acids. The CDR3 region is CASSMGGGAPTGELFF. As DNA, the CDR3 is TGTGCCAGTAGTATGGGTGGGGGGGCTCCCACCGGGGAGCTGTTTTTT.

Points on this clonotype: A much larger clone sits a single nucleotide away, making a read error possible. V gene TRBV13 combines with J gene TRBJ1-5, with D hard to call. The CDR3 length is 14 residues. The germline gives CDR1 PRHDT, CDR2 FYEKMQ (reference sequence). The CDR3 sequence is CANSLEGRRQPQHF. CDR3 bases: TGTGCCAACAGCTTGGAAGGGCGGAGGCAGCCCCAGCATTTT.

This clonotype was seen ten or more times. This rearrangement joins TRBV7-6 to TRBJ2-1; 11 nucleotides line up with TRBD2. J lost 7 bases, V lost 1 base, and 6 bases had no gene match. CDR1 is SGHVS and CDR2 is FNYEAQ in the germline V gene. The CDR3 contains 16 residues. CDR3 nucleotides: TGTGCCAGCAGCTTAGGGCTAGCGGGGGGCGTTAATGAGCAGTTCTTC. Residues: CASSLGLAGGVNEQFF.

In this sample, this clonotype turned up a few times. The chain's CDR3 is CASSPGRTPAYGYTF. DNA for the CDR3: TGTGCCAGTAGCCCGGGAAGGACGCCGGCGTATGGCTACACCTTC. The chain recombines TRBV19 with TRBJ1-2; D is ambiguous. Trimming shortened V by 6 bases and J by 5 bases, and 19 bases separated the two germline ends. Germline V gives CDR1 LNHDA, CDR2 SQIVND (reference sequence). The CDR3 totals 15 residues.

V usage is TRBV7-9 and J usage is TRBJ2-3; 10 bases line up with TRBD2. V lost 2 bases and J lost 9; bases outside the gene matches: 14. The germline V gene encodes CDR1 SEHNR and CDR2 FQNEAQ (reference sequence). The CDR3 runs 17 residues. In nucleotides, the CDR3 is TGTGCCAGCAGCTTAAGGGGGGGACTAGCGCCCCGGGAGACGCAGTATTTT. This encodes CASSLRGGLAPRETQYF. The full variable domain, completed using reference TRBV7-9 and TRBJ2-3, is DTGVSQNPRHKITKRGQNVTFRCDPISEHNRLYWYRQTLGQGPEFLTYFQNEAQLEKSRLLSDRFSAERPKGSFSTLEIQRTEQGDSAMYLCASSLRGGLAPRETQYFGPGTRLTVL.

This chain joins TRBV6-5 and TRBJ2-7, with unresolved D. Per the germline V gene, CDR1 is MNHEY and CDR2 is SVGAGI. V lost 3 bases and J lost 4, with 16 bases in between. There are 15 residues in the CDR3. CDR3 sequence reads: CASSYAFRPPYEQYF. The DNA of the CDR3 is TGTGCCAGCAGTTATGCGTTCCGCCCGCCTTACGAGCAGTACTTC.

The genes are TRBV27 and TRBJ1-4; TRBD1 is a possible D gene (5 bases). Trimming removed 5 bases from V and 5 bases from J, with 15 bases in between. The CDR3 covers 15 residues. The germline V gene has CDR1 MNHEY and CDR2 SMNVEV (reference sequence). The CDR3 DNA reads TGTGCCAGCAGTCGCCGGGACGGCTGGAATGAAAAACTGTTTTTT. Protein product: CASSRRDGWNEKLFF.

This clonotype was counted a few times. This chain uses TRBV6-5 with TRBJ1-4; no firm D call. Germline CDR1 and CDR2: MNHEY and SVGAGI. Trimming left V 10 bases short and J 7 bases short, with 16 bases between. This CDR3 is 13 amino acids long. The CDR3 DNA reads TGTGCCACCAAACTAAACAGAGGTGAAAAACTGTTTTTT. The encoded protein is CATKLNRGEKLFF.

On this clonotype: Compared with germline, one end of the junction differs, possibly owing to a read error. The CDR3 DNA follows: TGTACCAGCAGTTTAAATAGGCAGGGCAGGAACTACAATGAGCAGTTCTTC. Its protein is CTSSLNRQGRNYNEQFF. The chain recombines TRBV12-3 or TRBV12-4 with TRBJ2-1, with D tentatively TRBD1 (5 bases). This CDR3 contains 17 residues.

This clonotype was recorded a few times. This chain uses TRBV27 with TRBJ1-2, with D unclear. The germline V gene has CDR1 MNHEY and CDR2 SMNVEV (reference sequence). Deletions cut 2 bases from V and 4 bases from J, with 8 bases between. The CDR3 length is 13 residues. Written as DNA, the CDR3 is TGTGCCAGCAGTTTAACCTCGTCCTATGGCTACACCTTC. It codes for CASSLTSSYGYTF.

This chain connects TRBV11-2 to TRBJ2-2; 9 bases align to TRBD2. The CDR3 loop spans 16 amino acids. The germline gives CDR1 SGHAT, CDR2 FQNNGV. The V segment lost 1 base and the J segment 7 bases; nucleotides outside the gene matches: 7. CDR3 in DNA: TGTGCCAGCAGCTTAGTAGCTAGCGGGGATGGCGGGGAGCTGTTTTTT. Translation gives CASSLVASGDGGELFF.

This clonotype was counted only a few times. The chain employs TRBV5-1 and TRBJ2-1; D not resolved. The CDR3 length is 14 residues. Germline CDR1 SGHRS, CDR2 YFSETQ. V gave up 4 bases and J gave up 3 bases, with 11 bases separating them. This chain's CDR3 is CASSPRNDYNEQFF. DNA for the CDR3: TGCGCCAGCAGCCCGCGTAACGACTACAATGAGCAGTTCTTC.

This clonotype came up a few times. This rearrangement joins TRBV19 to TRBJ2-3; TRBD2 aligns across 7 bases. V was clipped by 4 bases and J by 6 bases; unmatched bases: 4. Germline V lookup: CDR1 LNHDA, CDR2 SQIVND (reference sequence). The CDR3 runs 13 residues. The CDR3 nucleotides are TGTGCCAGTAGTAGGCGGGGGTTGGATACGCAGTATTTT. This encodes CASSRRGLDTQYF.

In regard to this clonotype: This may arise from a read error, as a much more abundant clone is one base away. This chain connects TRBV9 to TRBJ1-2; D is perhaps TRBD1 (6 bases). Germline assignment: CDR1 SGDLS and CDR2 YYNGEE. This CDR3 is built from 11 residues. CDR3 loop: CVSRKGVGYTF. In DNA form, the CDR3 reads TGTGTCAGCAGAAAGGGGGTGGGCTACACCTTC.

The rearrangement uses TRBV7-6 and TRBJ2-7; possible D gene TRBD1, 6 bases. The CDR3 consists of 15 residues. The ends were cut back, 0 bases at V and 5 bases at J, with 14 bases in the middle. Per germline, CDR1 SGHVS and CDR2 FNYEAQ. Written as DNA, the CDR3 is TGTGCCAGCAGCTTAGCGGGGGCCTCCCTCCACGAGCAGTACTTC. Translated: CASSLAGASLHEQYF.

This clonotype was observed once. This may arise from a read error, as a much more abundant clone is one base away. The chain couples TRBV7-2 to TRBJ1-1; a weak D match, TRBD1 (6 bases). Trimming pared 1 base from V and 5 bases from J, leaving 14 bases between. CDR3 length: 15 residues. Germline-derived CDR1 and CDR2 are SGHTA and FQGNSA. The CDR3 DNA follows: TGTGCCAGCAGCTTAGGTCCCACAGGGTCAACTGAAGCTTTCTTT. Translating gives CASSLGPTGSTEAFF.

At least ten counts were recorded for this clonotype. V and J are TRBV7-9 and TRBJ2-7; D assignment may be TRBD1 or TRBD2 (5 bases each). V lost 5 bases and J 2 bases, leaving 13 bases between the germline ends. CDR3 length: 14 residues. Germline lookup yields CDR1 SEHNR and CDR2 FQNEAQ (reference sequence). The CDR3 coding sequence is TGTGCCAGCAGCCACCGGGACCTAGCCTACGAGCAGTACTTC. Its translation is CASSHRDLAYEQYF.

Written as DNA, the CDR3 is TGTGCCAGCGCTGGGGGGGAAAGCTCCTACGAGCAGTACTTC. Translating it yields CASAGGESSYEQYF. The V and J genes are TRBV7-9 and TRBJ2-7; 7 positions agree with TRBD2. Germline V gene data show CDR1 as SEHNR and CDR2 as FQNEAQ (reference sequence). J lost 0 bases, V lost 8 bases, and 7 bases had no gene match. The CDR3 covers 14 residues. The complete variable domain, with remaining parts taken from reference TRBV7-9 and TRBJ2-7, reads DTGVSQNPRHKITKRGQNVTFRCDPISEHNRLYWYRQTLGQGPEFLTYFQNEAQLEKSRLLSDRFSAERPKGSFSTLEIQRTEQGDSAMYLCASAGGESSYEQYFGPGTRLTVT.

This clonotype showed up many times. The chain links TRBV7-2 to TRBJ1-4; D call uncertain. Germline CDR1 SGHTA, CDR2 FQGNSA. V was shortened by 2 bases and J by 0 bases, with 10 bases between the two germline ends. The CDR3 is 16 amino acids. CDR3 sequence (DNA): TGTGCCAGCAGCTTATCATCGGGAGCAACTAATGAAAAACTGTTTTTT. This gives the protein CASSLSSGATNEKLFF.

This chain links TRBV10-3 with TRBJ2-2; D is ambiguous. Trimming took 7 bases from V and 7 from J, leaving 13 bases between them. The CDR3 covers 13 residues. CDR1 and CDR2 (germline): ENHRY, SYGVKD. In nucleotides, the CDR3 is TGTGCCATCAAGATAGGGAACCTCGGGGAGCTGTTTTTT. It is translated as CAIKIGNLGELFF.

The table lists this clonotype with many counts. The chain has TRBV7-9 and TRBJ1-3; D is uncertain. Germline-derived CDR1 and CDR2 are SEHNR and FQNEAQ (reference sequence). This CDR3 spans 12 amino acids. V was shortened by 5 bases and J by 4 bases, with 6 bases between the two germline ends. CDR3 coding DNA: TGTGCCAGCAGCCCGGGGGGAAACACCATATATTTT. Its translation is CASSPGGNTIYF.